This T cell receptor beta chain stems from a study of T cell responses to AZD1222 COVID-19 vaccine. Per germline, CDR1 SGHVS and CDR2 FQNEAQ. The CDR3 consists of 15 residues. V lost 5 bases, J lost 4 bases, and 15 bases lay in between. Libraries were prepared by immunoSEQ multiplex PCR; TCRdb keeps only in-frame clonotypes and omits some of them. In the table there are about 160,000 clones, approximately 94% of which are singletons. The J gene is TRBJ1-5, the V gene TRBV7-8, with TRBD1 as a possible D gene (5 bases). Here the sequenced sample was peripheral blood, taken on day 0 of AZD1222 vaccination. This TCR came from an adult in good health. CDR3 sequence reads: CASSPLQGANQPQHF. In nucleotides, the CDR3 is TGTGCCAGCAGCCCCCTGCAAGGGGCTAATCAGCCCCAGCATTTT.